The 14 T cell receptor beta chains below come from one sample, sequenced in a study of post-analysis software for immune sequencing data. The antigens these receptors bind are not known. Regarding the study as a whole: Comparison of patients with controls showed 4 to 6 TRBV segments more frequent in patients, TRBV5-6, TRBV5-1 and TRBV20-1 among them.

Included in the TCR beta cDNA libraries were unique molecular identifiers. TCRdb reprocessed the PCR reads via MiXCR and lists one record per CDR3 protein. The data contain fewer than 700,000 distinct CDR3 sequences, 44% of them seen just once; the ten biggest clones take up 1.5% to 2%. The sample taken for sequencing was blood. These receptors originate from a girl aged 5 to 17 with multiple sclerosis.

This rearrangement joins TRBV5-1 to TRBJ1-2; possibly TRBD1 for D (5 bases). The CDR3 spans 15 residues. V was shortened by 3 bases and J by 1 base, with 13 bases between the two germline ends. CDR1 is SGHRS, CDR2 YFSETQ, per germline. For the CDR3, the DNA is TGCGCCAGCAGCTATGGGAGTGGGGGTAACTATGGCTACACCTTC. This encodes CASSYGSGGNYGYTF.

The V call is TRBV5-1, the J call TRBJ2-3, with TRBD2 matching over 10 bases. The V and J ends lost 2 bases and 4 bases, in that order; junction bases with no gene match: 7. Looked up from germline, CDR1 is SGHRS and CDR2 is YFSETQ. This CDR3 contains 16 residues. The CDR3 loop reads CASSLNPGLASDTQYF. The CDR3 bases are TGCGCCAGCAGCTTAAACCCGGGACTAGCGTCAGATACGCAGTATTTT.

The V gene is TRBV29-1, the J gene TRBJ1-1; D ambiguous. The germline gives CDR1 SQVTM, CDR2 ANQGSEA. The germline V and J ends were trimmed by 4 bases and 7 bases, with 19 bases remaining between them. CDR3 size: 14 residues. In nucleotides, the CDR3 is TGCAGCGTTGGGGTTGCGGGCTCCGGGATTGAAGCTTTCTTT. Translated, it gives CSVGVAGSGIEAFF.

The chain uses TRBV10-3 and TRBJ2-4; 10 nucleotides match TRBD1. The DNA end is a closer match to TRBJ2-7, so the J assignment may be wrong. The CDR3 totals 18 residues. Per the germline V gene, CDR1 is ENHRY and CDR2 is SYGVKD. The DNA of the CDR3 is TGTGCCATCAGTGAGCGGGTCGGAAATGAGGACAGGGGGTACGAGCAGTACTTC. This gives the protein CAISERVGNEDRGYEQYF.

This rearrangement joins TRBV12-3 or TRBV12-4 to TRBJ2-1, with 10 bases identical to TRBD2. V lost 6 bases, J lost 7 bases, and 9 bases stayed unmatched. The length of the CDR3 is 15 residues. CDR3: CASSSSGGDKNEQFF. The CDR3 DNA reads as TGTGCCAGCAGCTCTAGCGGGGGAGATAAAAATGAGCAGTTCTTC.

The rearrangement links TRBV2 to TRBJ2-5, with 12 bases matching TRBD2. Germline CDR1 and CDR2: SNHLY and FYNNEI. The CDR3 has 17 residues. Losses at the gene ends were 1 base for V and 2 bases for J; bases not matched to a gene: 5. In DNA, the CDR3 is TGTGCCAGCAGTGAAGGTTTTGGACTAGCGGGACAAGAGACCCAGTACTTC. This sequence encodes CASSEGFGLAGQETQYF.

This clonotype was observed a few times. V and J are TRBV7-2 and TRBJ2-1; D is perhaps TRBD2 (7 bases). The CDR3 runs to 17 residues. The germline CDR1 and CDR2 sequences are SGHTA and FQGNSA. Trimming pared 1 base from V and 7 bases from J, leaving 20 bases between. CDR3 residues: CASSLDRGGRGWNEQFF. DNA of the CDR3: TGTGCCAGCAGCTTAGATAGGGGGGGTCGGGGGTGGAATGAGCAGTTCTTC.

There are a few counts of this clonotype. The chain combines TRBV29-1 with TRBJ2-7; 7 nucleotides align to TRBD1. The V gene's germline CDR1 is SQVTM and CDR2 ANQGSEA. With V trimmed by 6 bases and J by 3 bases, 11 bases remained unmatched. This CDR3 has 14 amino acids. DNA of the CDR3: TGCAGCGTGGGATCGGGACAGAGTCTCTACGAGCAGTACTTC. It translates to CSVGSGQSLYEQYF.

V is TRBV19 and J is TRBJ1-4, with D perhaps matching TRBD1 (5 bases). Trimming removed 5 bases from V and 7 bases from J, with 11 bases in between. Germline V lookup: CDR1 LNHDA, CDR2 SQIVND (reference sequence). The CDR3 sequence is 13 residues long. CDR3 sequence reads: CASSFRDAEKLFF. In DNA form, the CDR3 reads TGTGCCAGTAGTTTCCGGGACGCTGAAAAACTGTTTTTT.

This clonotype was detected a few times. The chain is built from TRBV15 and TRBJ1-2; D remains ambiguous. CDR1 is LNHNV and CDR2 is YYDKDF in the germline V gene (reference sequence). The CDR3 extends over 12 amino acids. Trimming stripped 6 bases from V and 1 base from J, with 6 bases between. CDR3 in DNA: TGTGCCACCAGTGCTTTTAACTATGGCTACACCTTC. Translated: CATSAFNYGYTF.

This clonotype was seen at least ten times. The V and J genes are TRBV12-3 or TRBV12-4 and TRBJ2-1; 7 bases are a match to TRBD1. CDR3 length: 14 residues. Losses at the gene ends were 6 bases for V and 4 bases for J; bases not matched to a gene: 6. The CDR3 DNA reads as TGTGCCAGCAGCCAAGAGGGGGCGTACAATGAGCAGTTCTTC. Residues: CASSQEGAYNEQFF.

The V and J genes are TRBV3-1 and TRBJ2-4; TRBD2 agrees at 9 bases. Germline V gives CDR1 LGHDT, CDR2 YNNKEL (reference sequence). The CDR3 is made up of 13 amino acids. After removal of 0 bases from V and 15 bases from J, the junction contained 6 bases not matched to a gene. The CDR3, as DNA: TGTGCCAGCAGCCAAGATCCGACTAGCGGTTTGTACTTC. It is translated as CASSQDPTSGLYF. The complete variable domain, with remaining parts taken from reference TRBV3-1 and TRBJ2-4, reads DTAVSQTPKYLVTQMGNDKSIKCEQNLGHDTMYWYKQDSKKFLKIMFSYNNKELIINETVPNRFSPKSPDKAHLNLHINSLELGDSAVYFCASSQDPTSGLYFGAGTRLSVL.

This clonotype was seen at least ten times. The chain has TRBV27 and TRBJ2-7, with D uncertain. Germline V gene lookup returns CDR1 MNHEY and CDR2 SMNVEV (reference sequence). V was trimmed by 2 bases and J by 4 bases, leaving 12 bases between them. This CDR3 is 14 amino acids long. The DNA for the CDR3 is TGTGCCAGCAGTTTAAGGTCGGGCTCTTACGAGCAGTACTTC. This sequence encodes CASSLRSGSYEQYF.

This clonotype turned up a few times. The CDR3 loop is CASSLDPNDYGYTF. The CDR3 nucleotides read TGTGCCAGCAGTTTAGATCCAAACGACTATGGCTACACCTTC. The rearrangement links TRBV12-3 or TRBV12-4 to TRBJ1-2; D not resolved. The CDR3 covers 14 residues. Trimming removed 1 base at V and 3 bases at J, with 9 bases between.